The present T cell receptor (beta chain) was sequenced within a study of blood T cell repertoires in COVID-19. Details on this clone: One end of the junction varies from germline; a read error may be responsible.

The CDR3 runs 15 residues. Germline loops: CDR1 SSHAT, CDR2 FNYEAQ (reference sequence). Assay used: immunoSEQ multiplex PCR; TCRdb lists only in-frame clones, some missing. The table has around 97,000 clones, approximately 90% seen once. This TCR was recovered from a man aged 45-60 years in a cohort sampled during active COVID-19. Sequences were obtained from peripheral blood. The rearrangement uses TRBV7-7 and TRBJ2-5, with TRBD1 as a possible D gene (6 bases). The CDR3 bases are TGTGCTAGCAGCTTAGGGGCAGGGGTAGGGGAGACCCAGTACTTC. Protein product: CASSLGAGVGETQYF.